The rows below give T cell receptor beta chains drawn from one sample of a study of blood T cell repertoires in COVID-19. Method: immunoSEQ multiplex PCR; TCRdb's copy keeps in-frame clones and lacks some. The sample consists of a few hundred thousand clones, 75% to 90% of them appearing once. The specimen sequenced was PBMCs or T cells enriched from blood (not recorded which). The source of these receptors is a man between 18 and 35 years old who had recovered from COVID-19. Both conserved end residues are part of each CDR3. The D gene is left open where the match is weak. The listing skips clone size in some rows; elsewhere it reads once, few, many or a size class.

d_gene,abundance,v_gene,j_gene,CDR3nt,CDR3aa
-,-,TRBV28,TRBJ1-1,TGTGCCAGCAGTGTCGGGAGAAACACTGAAGCTTTCTTT,CASSVGRNTEAFF
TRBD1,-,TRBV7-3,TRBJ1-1,TGTGCCAGCAGCCTACATGGGACAGGAGACACTGAAGCTTTCTTT,CASSLHGTGDTEAFF
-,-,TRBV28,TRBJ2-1,TGTGCCAGCACTCAGACTAGTCCGTCGGAGCAGTTCTTC,CASTQTSPSEQFF
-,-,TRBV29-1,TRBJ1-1,TGCAGCGTTGATCGGGGGTTCGAAGCTTTCTTT,CSVDRGFEAFF
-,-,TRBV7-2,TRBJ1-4,TGTGCCAGCAGCTTAGAAACGAGGGAGCCTAAAGAAAAACTGTTTTTT,CASSLETREPKEKLFF
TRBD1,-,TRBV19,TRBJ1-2,TGTGCCAGTAGTGCCGGGACAGGGCTCTATGGCTACACCTTC,CASSAGTGLYGYTF
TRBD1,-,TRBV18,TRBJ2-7,TGTGCCAGCTCACCAGGGACAGCAACCTACGAGCAGTACTTC,CASSPGTATYEQYF
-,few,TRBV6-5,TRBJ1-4,TGTGCCAGCAGTACTAGCCCAGGAAATGAAAAACTGTTTTTT,CASSTSPGNEKLFF
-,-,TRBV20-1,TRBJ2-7,TGCAGTGCTAGAGTTCACTACGAGCAGTACTTC,CSARVHYEQYF
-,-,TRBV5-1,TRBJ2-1,TGCGCCAGCAGCTTGGTAACAGTGGTTCGCGGGAACAATGAGCAGTTCTTC,CASSLVTVVRGNNEQFF
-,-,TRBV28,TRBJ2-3,TGTGCCAGCAGTCTAAGCTCAGGCCCCACAGATACGCAGTATTTT,CASSLSSGPTDTQYF
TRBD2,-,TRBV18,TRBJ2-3,TGTGCCAGCTCACCTGGGGGAGAGCGGGGAGATACGCAGTATTTT,CASSPGGERGDTQYF
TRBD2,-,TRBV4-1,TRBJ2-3,TGCGCCAGCAGCCAAGATCTTAGCGGGAGGGCCACAGATACGCAGTATTTT,CASSQDLSGRATDTQYF
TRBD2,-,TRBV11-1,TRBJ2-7,TGTGCCAGCAGCCCCCGAGCTGGGACTAGAGCCTACGAGCAGTACTTC,CASSPRAGTRAYEQYF
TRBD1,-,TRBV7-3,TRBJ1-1,TGTGCCAGCAGCCCTGGACAGGGGAGGGTGGCTTTCTTT,CASSPGQGRVAFF
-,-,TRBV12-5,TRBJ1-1,TGTGCTAGTGGTTTACAACTGAACACTGAAGCTTTCTTT,CASGLQLNTEAFF
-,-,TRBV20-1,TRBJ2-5,TGCAGTGCCGAGAGGCAAGAGACCCAGTACTTC,CSAERQETQYF
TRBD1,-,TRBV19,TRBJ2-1,TGTGCCAGTAACCCGGACAGGGGGCCCTACAATGAGCAGTTCTTC,CASNPDRGPYNEQFF
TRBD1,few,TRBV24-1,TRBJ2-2,TGTGCCACCAGTGATTGGGGACAGGCATCCGGGGAGCTGTTTTTT,CATSDWGQASGELFF
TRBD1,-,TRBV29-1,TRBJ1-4,TGCAGCGCTGGACAGGGGGCCGTAGCCGATGAAAAACTGTTTTTT,CSAGQGAVADEKLFF
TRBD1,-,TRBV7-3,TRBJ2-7,TGTGCCAGCAGCTCTGGGACAGGGGTCGAGCAGTACTTC,CASSSGTGVEQYF
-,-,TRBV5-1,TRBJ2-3,TGCGCCAGCAGCTTGGGTTCGGTGTTGTCGGCAGATACGCAGTATTTT,CASSLGSVLSADTQYF
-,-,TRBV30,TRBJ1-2,TGTGCCTGGGTTCGAGGAGATTATGGCTACACCTTC,CAWVRGDYGYTF
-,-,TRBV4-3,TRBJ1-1,TGCGCCAGCAGCGATCGGGTTAGCCTTGAAGCTTTCTTT,CASSDRVSLEAFF
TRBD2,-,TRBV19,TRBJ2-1,TGTGCCAGTGGACTAGCGGGACTATATGAGCAGTTCTTC,CASGLAGLYEQFF
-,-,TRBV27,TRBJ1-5,TGTGCCAGCAGTTGGAGGGGTTATCAGCCCCAGCATTTT,CASSWRGYQPQHF
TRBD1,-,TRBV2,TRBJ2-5,TGTGCCAGCAGACTCATAAGGGACAGCCAAGAGACCCAGTACTTC,CASRLIRDSQETQYF
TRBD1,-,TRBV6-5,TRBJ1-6,TGTGCCAGCAGATCCGGGACAGGGGGTTCACCCCTCCACTTT,CASRSGTGGSPLHF
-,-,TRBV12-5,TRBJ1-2,TGTGCTAGTGGTTTGGTATCAGTTAACTATGGCTACACCTTC,CASGLVSVNYGYTF
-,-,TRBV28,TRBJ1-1,TGTGCCAGCAGTTTATTCGGGGTTTTGAACACTGAAGCTTTCTTT,CASSLFGVLNTEAFF
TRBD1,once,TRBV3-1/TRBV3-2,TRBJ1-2,TGTGCCAGCAGCCAAGGTCCTAAGGGGGCGCCGGGCTATGGCTACACCTTC,CASSQGPKGAPGYGYTF
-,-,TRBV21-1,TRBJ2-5,TGTGCCAGCAGCAAAGGGGCAGCGGGGGGCCAAGAGACCCAGTACTTC,CASSKGAAGGQETQYF
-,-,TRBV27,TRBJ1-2,TGTGCCAGCAGTCCGACAGCCCCCTACGCCTACACCTTC,CASSPTAPYAYTF
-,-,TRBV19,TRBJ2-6,TGTGCCAGTAGTTCGGCGGGTGGAGGGGCCAACGTCCTGACTTTC,CASSSAGGGANVLTF
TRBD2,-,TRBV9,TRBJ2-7,TGTGCCAGCAGCGAGGGGCTAGCGGGGGCCTCCTCCTACGAGCAGTACTTC,CASSEGLAGASSYEQYF
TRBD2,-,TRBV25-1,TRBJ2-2,TGTGCCAGCAAACCCCCGGGGGGGGTGAACACCGGGGAGCTGTTTTTT,CASKPPGGVNTGELFF
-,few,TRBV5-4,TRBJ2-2,TGTGCCAGCAGCTCTAGCGGAGGGGGGACGAACACCGGGGAGCTGTTTTTT,CASSSSGGGTNTGELFF
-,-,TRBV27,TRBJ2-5,TGTGCCAGCAGTTTACAGGGGACCGACCAAGAGACCCAGTACTTC,CASSLQGTDQETQYF
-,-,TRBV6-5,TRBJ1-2,TGTGCCAGCAGTTCGGGGATCTATGGCTACACCTTC,CASSSGIYGYTF
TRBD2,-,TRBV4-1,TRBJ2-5,TGCGCCAGCAGCCCCCCTGGGGGTAGCGGGGGTCCGGAGGAGACCCAGTACTTC,CASSPPGGSGGPEETQYF